The present T cell receptor (beta chain) was sequenced within a study of OX40 agonist ivuxolimab in advanced cancers. Using immunoSEQ multiplex PCR, the repertoire was profiled, and TCRdb retains in-frame clones only, with some absent. The sample yields about 67,000 clones, more than 75% seen once. Study conclusions and caveats: Several nonresponders also turned out to have low normalized T-cell clonal expansion. The CD4+ and CD8+ T cells in the blood had expanded clonally by week 6 at 0.1 to 3.0 mg/kg.

On this clone: What it recognizes is unknown.

The V end was cut by 3 bases, the J end by 1 base, with 13 bases between. There are 15 residues in the CDR3. CDR1 and CDR2 (germline): MNHEY, SMNVEV (reference sequence). The sample was CD4+ or CD8+ T cells sorted from blood, taken in a trial of the OX40 agonist ivuxolimab. The chain joins TRBV27 to TRBJ2-7; no clear D gene. The receptor's source is an adult with an advanced solid tumor such as melanoma, head and neck, liver or kidney cancer. CDR3 amino acids: CASSFGRRRSYEQYF. The CDR3 region has the DNA TGTGCCAGCAGTTTTGGACGGCGCCGGTCCTACGAGCAGTACTTC.